What follows are 17 T cell receptor beta chains derived from one specimen sequenced in a study of CD8 T cells in ankylosing spondylitis. TCRdb re-called the 5' RACE reads with MiXCR, one entry per CDR3 protein. The table records 150,000 to 250,000 distinct CDR3 sequences, 13% of them present only once. Source material: blood, either unsorted or a sorted T cell fraction (not recorded which). The receptors here all came from a male donor with ankylosing spondylitis or in good health (not recorded which).

This sequence joins TRBV25-1 and TRBJ2-5, with a possible D match to TRBD1 (5 bases). This CDR3 spans 15 amino acids. V lost 1 base and J 4 bases, leaving 13 bases between the germline ends. The V gene's germline CDR1 is MGHDK and CDR2 SYGVNS. CDR3 amino acids: CASSESDKVPETQYF. As DNA, the CDR3 is TGTGCCAGCAGTGAATCGGACAAGGTACCAGAGACCCAGTACTTC.

The V and J genes are TRBV27 and TRBJ2-1; TRBD2 aligns across 7 bases. V trimming: 6 bases; J trimming: 4 bases; junction bases outside the gene matches: 15. The CDR3 spans 17 residues. CDR1 is MNHEY, CDR2 SMNVEV, per germline (reference sequence). The CDR3: CASSARSGGSLYNEQFF. CDR3 DNA: TGTGCCAGCAGCGCCCGCAGCGGCGGGAGCCTTTACAATGAGCAGTTCTTC.

This clonotype was detected a few times. The chain recombines TRBV11-2 with TRBJ2-7, with D possibly TRBD1 on 6 matching bases. V lost 3 bases and J 6 bases, leaving 9 bases between the germline ends. Germline-derived CDR1 and CDR2 are SGHAT and FQNNGV. The CDR3 is 12 residues long. CDR3 amino acids: CASSLGAIEQYF. The CDR3 DNA reads TGTGCCAGCAGCTTGGGGGCAATCGAGCAGTACTTC. Supplemented by reference TRBV11-2 and TRBJ2-7, the full variable domain reads EAGVAQSPRYKIIEKRQSVAFWCNPISGHATLYWYQQILGQGPKLLIQFQNNGVVDDSQLPKDRFSAERLKGVDSTLKIQPAKLEDSAVYLCASSLGAIEQYFGPGTRLTVT.

This clonotype was observed a few times. The gene calls are TRBV10-3 and TRBJ2-6; 8 nucleotides match TRBD1. The CDR3 is 19 residues long. With V trimmed by 3 bases and J by 4 bases, 14 bases remained unmatched. Germline V lookup: CDR1 ENHRY, CDR2 SYGVKD. CDR3 sequence: CAISDFGPDREKGANVLTF. As DNA, the CDR3 is TGTGCCATCAGTGATTTCGGTCCGGACAGGGAAAAAGGGGCCAACGTCCTGACTTTC.

This clonotype was picked up many times. The chain is built from TRBV27 and TRBJ2-1; D remains ambiguous. CDR3 size: 11 residues. CDR1 and CDR2 (germline): MNHEY, SMNVEV (reference sequence). V was trimmed by 3 bases and J by 7 bases, leaving 4 bases between them. The DNA of the CDR3 is TGTGCCAGCAGTTTGGGTAATGAGCAGTTCTTC. It is translated as CASSLGNEQFF.

This clonotype appeared a few times. CDR3 region: CASSFGRTTGELFF. DNA of the CDR3: TGTGCCAGCAGCTTCGGCCGGACAACCGGGGAGCTGTTTTTT. V is TRBV11-2 and J is TRBJ2-2; D is perhaps TRBD1 (5 bases). CDR1 and CDR2 from the germline V gene are SGHAT and FQNNGV. The CDR3 has 14 residues. V shed 3 bases and J shed 5 bases, with 10 bases lying between them.

The table lists this clonotype with a few counts. The chain recombines TRBV7-9 with TRBJ2-7; D is unclear. Trimming took 0 bases from V and 0 from J, leaving 9 bases between them. This CDR3 comprises 15 residues. Germline V gene data show CDR1 as SEHNR and CDR2 as FQNEAQ (reference sequence). The CDR3 spells CASSLAPGSSYEQYF. The DNA for the CDR3 is TGTGCCAGCAGCTTAGCGCCCGGTAGCTCCTACGAGCAGTACTTC.

In this sample, this clonotype turned up many times. The chain carries TRBV10-2 and TRBJ2-7; possible D gene TRBD2, 6 bases. V lost 6 bases and J lost 3, with 12 bases in between. Germline V gene lookup returns CDR1 WSHSY and CDR2 SAAADI. The CDR3 is 13 amino acids. The CDR3 nucleotides read TGCGCCAGCAGGGAGCGGGTACTCTACGAGCAGTACTTC. Its protein is CASRERVLYEQYF.

V gene TRBV7-9 combines with J gene TRBJ2-1; 10 bases agree with TRBD2. Germline CDR1 SEHNR, CDR2 FQNEAQ (reference sequence). The V segment lost 5 bases and the J segment 7 bases; nucleotides outside the gene matches: 8. The CDR3 consists of 15 residues. The CDR3 bases are TGTGCCAGCAGCCATCGGACTAGCGGACATAATGAGCAGTTCTTC. Protein: CASSHRTSGHNEQFF.

The V gene is TRBV7-6, the J gene TRBJ2-3; 7 bases fit TRBD2. The CDR3 contains 14 residues. Germline CDR1 SGHVS, CDR2 FNYEAQ. V lost 2 bases and J lost 6; bases outside the gene matches: 5. CDR3 sequence reads: CASSLYPGGDTQYF. CDR3 sequence (DNA): TGTGCCAGCAGCTTATACCCGGGAGGCGATACGCAGTATTTT. The whole variable domain, filled in from reference TRBV7-6 and TRBJ2-3, reads GAGVSQSPRYKVTKRGQDVALRCDPISGHVSLYWYRQALGQGPEFLTYFNYEAQQDKSGLPNDRFSAERPEGSISTLTIQRTEQRDSAMYRCASSLYPGGDTQYFGPGTRLTVL.

This clonotype was seen more than once but under ten times. This chain links TRBV5-1 with TRBJ2-5; D unresolved. The CDR3 extends over 16 amino acids. The germline gives CDR1 SGHRS, CDR2 YFSETQ. Trimming cost V 3 bases and J 3 bases, with 18 bases left between them. In DNA form, the CDR3 reads TGCGCCAGCAGCTCAGGAACTTACCCCCGGAAAGAGACCCAGTACTTC. Protein product: CASSSGTYPRKETQYF.

The V call is TRBV19, the J call TRBJ2-1; the match to TRBD2 covers 7 bases. There are 18 residues in the CDR3. In germline, CDR1 is LNHDA, CDR2 SQIVND (reference sequence). V lost 1 base, J lost 7 bases, and 16 bases stayed unmatched. This CDR3 is CASSIVAGAVVGTNEQFF. DNA for the CDR3: TGTGCCAGTAGTATAGTTGCGGGAGCTGTCGTGGGGACTAATGAGCAGTTCTTC.

This clonotype has at least ten counts. This rearrangement joins TRBV14 to TRBJ1-2; possible D gene TRBD1, 6 bases. Looked up from germline, CDR1 is SGHDN and CDR2 is FVKESK. The CDR3 is 13 residues long. Trimming removed 4 bases from V and 3 bases from J, with 9 bases in between. The CDR3 loop reads CASSPGQHYGYTF. DNA of the CDR3: TGTGCCAGCAGCCCCGGACAGCACTATGGCTACACCTTC.

This clonotype has a handful of counts. The genes are TRBV7-9 and TRBJ2-7; D might be TRBD1 or TRBD2, each matching 6 bases. Germline values: CDR1 SEHNR, CDR2 FQNEAQ (reference sequence). V dropped 1 base and J dropped 2 bases, with 12 bases sitting between them. The CDR3 length is 15 residues. This CDR3 reads CASSLEGGVTYEQYF. The CDR3 region has the DNA TGTGCCAGCAGCTTAGAGGGGGGAGTAACCTACGAGCAGTACTTC.

This clonotype was observed a handful of times. Possible read error: a much larger clone is one base away. This chain connects TRBV27 to TRBJ2-7; D may be TRBD1 (5 bases). Germline V gene lookup returns CDR1 MNHEY and CDR2 SMNVEV (reference sequence). The CDR3 extends over 13 amino acids. V was cut by 3 bases and J by 1 base, with 7 bases left in between. CDR3 bases: TGTGCCAGCAGTTTTGGGGCTTCCTACGAGCAGTACTTC. As protein: CASSFGASYEQYF.

This clonotype occurred many times. CDR3: CSVEDSHWDTEAFF. CDR3 sequence (DNA): TGCAGCGTTGAGGACAGCCATTGGGACACTGAAGCTTTCTTT. The chain uses TRBV29-1 and TRBJ1-1, with a weak D call TRBD1 (6 bases). This CDR3 is 14 amino acids long. From germline, CDR1 is SQVTM and CDR2 ANQGSEA. V lost 3 bases and J 3 bases, leaving 14 bases between the germline ends.

CDR3 DNA: TGTGCCAGCAGGACCCATATGTGGGATACGCAGTATTTT. Protein product: CASRTHMWDTQYF. The V gene is TRBV27, the J gene TRBJ2-3; no clear D. V dropped 6 bases and J dropped 6 bases, with 13 bases sitting between them. The CDR3 consists of 13 residues. Germline lookup yields CDR1 MNHEY and CDR2 SMNVEV (reference sequence).